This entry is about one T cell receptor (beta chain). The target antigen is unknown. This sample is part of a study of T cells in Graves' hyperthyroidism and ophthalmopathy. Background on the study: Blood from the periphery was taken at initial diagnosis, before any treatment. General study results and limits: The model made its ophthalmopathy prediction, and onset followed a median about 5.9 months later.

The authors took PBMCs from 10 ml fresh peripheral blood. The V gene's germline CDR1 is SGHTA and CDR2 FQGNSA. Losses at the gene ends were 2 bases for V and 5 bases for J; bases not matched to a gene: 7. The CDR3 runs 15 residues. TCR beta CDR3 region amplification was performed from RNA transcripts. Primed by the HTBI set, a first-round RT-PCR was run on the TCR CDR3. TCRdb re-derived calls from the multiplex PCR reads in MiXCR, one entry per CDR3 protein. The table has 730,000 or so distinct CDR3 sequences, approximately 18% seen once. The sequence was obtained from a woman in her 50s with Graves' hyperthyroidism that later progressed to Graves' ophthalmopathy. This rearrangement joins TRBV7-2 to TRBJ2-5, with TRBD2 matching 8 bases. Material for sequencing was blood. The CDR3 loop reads CASSLNGGGGETQYF. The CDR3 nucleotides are TGTGCCAGCAGCTTAAACGGGGGGGGGGGTGAGACCCAGTACTTC.